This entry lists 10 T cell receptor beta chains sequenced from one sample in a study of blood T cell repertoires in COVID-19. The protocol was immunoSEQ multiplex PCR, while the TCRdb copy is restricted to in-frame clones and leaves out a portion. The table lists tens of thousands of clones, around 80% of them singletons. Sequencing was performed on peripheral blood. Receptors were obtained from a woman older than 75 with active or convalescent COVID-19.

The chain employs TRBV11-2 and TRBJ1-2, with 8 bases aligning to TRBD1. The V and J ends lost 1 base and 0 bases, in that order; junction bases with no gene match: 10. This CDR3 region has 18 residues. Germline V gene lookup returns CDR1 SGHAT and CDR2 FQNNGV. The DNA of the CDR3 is TGTGCCAGCAGCTTAGGGACAGGGAGGAGTACAGCTAACTATGGCTACACCTTC. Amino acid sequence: CASSLGTGRSTANYGYTF.

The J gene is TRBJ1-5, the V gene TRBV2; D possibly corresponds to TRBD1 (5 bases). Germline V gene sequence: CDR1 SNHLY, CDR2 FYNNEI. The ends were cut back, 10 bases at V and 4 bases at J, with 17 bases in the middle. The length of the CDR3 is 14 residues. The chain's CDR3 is CAISQTGGNQPQHF. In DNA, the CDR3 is TGTGCCATCTCTCAAACAGGTGGTAATCAGCCCCAGCATTTT.

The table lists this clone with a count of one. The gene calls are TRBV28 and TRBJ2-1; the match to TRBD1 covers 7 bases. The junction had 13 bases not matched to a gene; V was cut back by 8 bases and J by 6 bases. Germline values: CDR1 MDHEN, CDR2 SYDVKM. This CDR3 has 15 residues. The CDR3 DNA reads TGTGCCAGCTGGGCCGAGGGGGCTGGGCGCAATGAGCAGTTCTTC. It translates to CASWAEGAGRNEQFF.

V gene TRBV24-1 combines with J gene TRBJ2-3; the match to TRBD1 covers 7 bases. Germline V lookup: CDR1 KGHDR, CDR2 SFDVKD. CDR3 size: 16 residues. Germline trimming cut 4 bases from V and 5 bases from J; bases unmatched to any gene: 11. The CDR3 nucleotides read TGTGCCACCAGTGAGCCCGGGACAGACAATGAAGATACGCAGTATTTT. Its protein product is CATSEPGTDNEDTQYF.

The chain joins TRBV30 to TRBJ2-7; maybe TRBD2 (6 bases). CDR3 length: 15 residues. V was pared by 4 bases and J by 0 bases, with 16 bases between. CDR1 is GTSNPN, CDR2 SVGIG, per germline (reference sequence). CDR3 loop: CAWTKGLIFSYEQYF. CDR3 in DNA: TGTGCCTGGACTAAGGGACTTATATTCTCCTACGAGCAGTACTTC.

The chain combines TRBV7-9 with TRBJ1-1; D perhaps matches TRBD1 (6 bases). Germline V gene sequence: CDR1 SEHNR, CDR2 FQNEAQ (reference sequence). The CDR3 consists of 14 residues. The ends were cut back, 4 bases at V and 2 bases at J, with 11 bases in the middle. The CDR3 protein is CASSSGGANTEAFF. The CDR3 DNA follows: TGTGCCAGCAGCTCCGGGGGGGCAAACACTGAAGCTTTCTTT. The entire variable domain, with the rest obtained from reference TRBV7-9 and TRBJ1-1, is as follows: DTGVSQNPRHKITKRGQNVTFRCDPISEHNRLYWYRQTLGQGPEFLTYFQNEAQLEKSRLLSDRFSAERPKGSFSTLEIQRTEQGDSAMYLCASSSGGANTEAFFGQGTRLTVV.

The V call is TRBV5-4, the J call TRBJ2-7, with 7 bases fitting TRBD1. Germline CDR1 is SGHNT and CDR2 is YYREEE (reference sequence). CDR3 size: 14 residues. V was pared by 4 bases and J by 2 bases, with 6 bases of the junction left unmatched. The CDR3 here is CASSTDREAYEQYF. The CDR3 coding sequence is TGTGCCAGCAGCACTGACAGGGAAGCCTACGAGCAGTACTTC.

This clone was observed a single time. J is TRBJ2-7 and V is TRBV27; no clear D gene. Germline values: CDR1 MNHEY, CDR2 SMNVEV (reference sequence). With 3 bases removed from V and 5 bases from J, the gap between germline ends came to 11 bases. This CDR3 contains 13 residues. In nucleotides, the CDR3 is TGTGCCAGCAGTTTTCCACAACGCAACGAGCAGTACTTC. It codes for CASSFPQRNEQYF.

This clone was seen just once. The CDR3 region is CASSFPQARIYGYTF. CDR3 nucleotide sequence: TGTGCCAGCAGCTTTCCCCAAGCGAGGATCTATGGCTACACCTTC. The chain uses TRBV7-9 and TRBJ1-2; D remains ambiguous. CDR1 and CDR2 (germline): SEHNR, FQNEAQ (reference sequence). The germline V and J ends were trimmed by 3 bases and 4 bases, with 15 bases remaining between them. The CDR3 extends over 15 amino acids. Supplemented by reference TRBV7-9 and TRBJ1-2, the full variable domain reads DTGVSQNPRHKITKRGQNVTFRCDPISEHNRLYWYRQTLGQGPEFLTYFQNEAQLEKSRLLSDRFSAERPKGSFSTLEIQRTEQGDSAMYLCASSFPQARIYGYTFGSGTRLTVV.

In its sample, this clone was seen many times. The CDR3 bases are TGTGCCAGTAGTAGTAGTAGGGGGATCGGCCCCGGGGAGCTGTTTTTT. Translating gives CASSSSRGIGPGELFF. The chain joins TRBV19 to TRBJ2-2; a weak D match, TRBD1 (6 bases). The CDR3 sequence is 16 residues long. Trimming cost V 4 bases and J 6 bases, with 18 bases left between them. The V gene's germline CDR1 is LNHDA and CDR2 SQIVND (reference sequence).